The rows below give T cell receptor beta chains drawn from one sample of a study of vaccination and CD4 T cells after COVID-19. The antigens for these receptors are not known. TCRdb re-called the PCR reads with MiXCR, one entry per CDR3 protein. Here the sample spans around 11,000 distinct CDR3 sequences, roughly 60% being singletons. Sequenced material: CD4+ T cells from blood, cultured in vitro. The receptors were sampled from a human donor who had recovered from COVID-19. Each CDR3 is given with its conserved first and last residue. The order of the fields is CDR3 protein, CDR3 DNA, clone size, V gene, D gene, J gene. The D gene is left open where the match is weak. Not every row has a clone size; where given, it reads once, few, many or a size class.

CDR3: CASSLRAGYNEQFF
DNA: TGTGCCAGCAGCTTACGGGCGGGGTACAATGAGCAGTTCTTC
size: .
V: TRBV7-2
D: .
J: TRBJ2-1

CDR3: CASHGGGEGLLYEQYF
DNA: TGTGCCAGCCACGGCGGCGGGGAAGGTCTGCTCTACGAGCAGTACTTC
size: .
V: TRBV28
D: .
J: TRBJ2-7

CDR3: CASSRGLRYGYTF
DNA: TGTGCCAGCAGCAGGGGTTTGCGGTATGGCTACACCTTC
size: .
V: TRBV21-1
D: .
J: TRBJ1-2

CDR3: CASSLVHGASDGELFF
DNA: TGTGCCAGCAGCTTAGTTCACGGGGCTAGCGACGGGGAGCTGTTTTTT
size: few
V: TRBV7-8
D: .
J: TRBJ2-2

CDR3: CASSRPAGSSYTF
DNA: TGTGCCAGCAGCCGCCCGGCTGGTAGTAGCTACACCTTC
size: .
V: TRBV7-9
D: .
J: TRBJ1-2

CDR3: CASGIAGAGRTQYF
DNA: TGTGCTAGTGGTATAGCGGGGGCGGGGAGGACCCAGTACTTC
size: .
V: TRBV12-5
D: TRBD2
J: TRBJ2-5

CDR3: CASSLSARSDTQYF
DNA: TGTGCCAGCAGTTTGTCGGCGCGTTCAGATACGCAGTATTTT
size: .
V: TRBV6-2/TRBV6-3
D: .
J: TRBJ2-3

CDR3: CASSLAGDFYNEQFF
DNA: TGTGCCAGCAGTTTAGCGGGAGATTTCTACAATGAGCAGTTCTTC
size: .
V: TRBV28
D: TRBD2
J: TRBJ2-1

CDR3: CASSVGAAGANVLTF
DNA: TGTGCCAGCAGCGTAGGGGCGGCCGGGGCCAACGTCCTGACTTTC
size: .
V: TRBV9
D: .
J: TRBJ2-6

CDR3: CASSNTGATQYF
DNA: TGTGCCAGCAGTAACACAGGGGCTACGCAGTATTTT
size: .
V: TRBV6-1
D: TRBD1
J: TRBJ2-3

CDR3: CSASPTDRWNAEAFF
DNA: TGCAGTGCTTCTCCCACAGACAGGTGGAACGCTGAAGCTTTCTTT
size: few
V: TRBV20-1
D: .
J: TRBJ1-1

CDR3: CASSLGTSGSQETQYF
DNA: TGTGCCAGCAGCCTCGGGACTAGCGGTTCCCAAGAGACCCAGTACTTC
size: once
V: TRBV4-2
D: TRBD2
J: TRBJ2-5

CDR3: CASSLNGETQYF
DNA: TGTGCCAGCAGTCTCAACGGAGAGACCCAGTACTTC
size: .
V: TRBV6-2/TRBV6-3
D: .
J: TRBJ2-5

CDR3: CSAISDRGYTF
DNA: TGCAGTGCTATTTCCGATAGGGGCTACACCTTC
size: .
V: TRBV20-1
D: .
J: TRBJ1-2

CDR3: CASSFPPGRYGYTF
DNA: TGTGCCAGCAGTTTCCCCCCAGGCCGCTATGGCTACACCTTC
size: few
V: TRBV6-2/TRBV6-3
D: .
J: TRBJ1-2

CDR3: CSAMTSGNTDTQYF
DNA: TGCAGTGCCATGACTAGCGGAAACACAGATACGCAGTATTTT
size: .
V: TRBV20-1
D: TRBD2
J: TRBJ2-3

CDR3: CASSPAWDSYEQYF
DNA: TGTGCCAGCAGCCCAGCCTGGGACAGCTACGAGCAGTACTTC
size: .
V: TRBV7-9
D: TRBD1
J: TRBJ2-7

CDR3: CAWSVKGSYGYTF
DNA: TGTGCCTGGAGTGTGAAGGGAAGCTATGGCTACACCTTC
size: few
V: TRBV30
D: .
J: TRBJ1-2

CDR3: CATSRGSGRVQETQYF
DNA: TGTGCCACCAGCAGAGGGTCGGGGCGGGTTCAAGAGACCCAGTACTTC
size: .
V: TRBV15
D: .
J: TRBJ2-5

CDR3: CSASQGGGVNIQYF
DNA: TGCAGTGCTAGTCAGGGCGGGGGGGTCAACATTCAGTACTTC
size: .
V: TRBV20-1
D: TRBD2
J: TRBJ2-4

CDR3: CASSSHRGRETEAFF
DNA: TGTGCCAGCAGCTCACACAGGGGCAGAGAGACTGAAGCTTTCTTT
size: .
V: TRBV11-2
D: TRBD1
J: TRBJ1-1

CDR3: CASSNGLNTEAFF
DNA: TGTGCCAGCAGTAACGGGTTGAACACTGAAGCTTTCTTT
size: .
V: TRBV6-2/TRBV6-3
D: .
J: TRBJ1-1

CDR3: CASSSGTDSTRQYF
DNA: TGTGCCAGCTCATCCGGGACAGACTCTACGCGGCAGTACTTC
size: .
V: TRBV18
D: TRBD1
J: TRBJ2-7